The sequence of this TCR beta chain was determined in a study of blood T cell repertoires in COVID-19. For the study at large: The analysed material was cDNA or gDNA that came from T cells, B-cell-depleted T cells, or PBMCs.

Measured with immunoSEQ multiplex PCR; TCRdb has only the in-frame clones, and not every one. This sample has about 64,000 clones, with approximately 90% found just once. The germline CDR1 and CDR2 sequences are ENHRY and SYGVKD. The trim removed 7 bases at V and 7 bases at J, leaving 8 bases unmatched. This CDR3 comprises 13 residues. The clonotype comes from a man aged 70 or older with acute or convalescent COVID-19. V and J are TRBV10-3 and TRBJ2-7, with TRBD2 identical over 9 bases. The sequenced sample consisted of peripheral blood. CDR3 nucleotides: TGTGCCATCACCCCCCTAGCGGGGATAGAGCAGTACTTC. Translation gives CAITPLAGIEQYF.